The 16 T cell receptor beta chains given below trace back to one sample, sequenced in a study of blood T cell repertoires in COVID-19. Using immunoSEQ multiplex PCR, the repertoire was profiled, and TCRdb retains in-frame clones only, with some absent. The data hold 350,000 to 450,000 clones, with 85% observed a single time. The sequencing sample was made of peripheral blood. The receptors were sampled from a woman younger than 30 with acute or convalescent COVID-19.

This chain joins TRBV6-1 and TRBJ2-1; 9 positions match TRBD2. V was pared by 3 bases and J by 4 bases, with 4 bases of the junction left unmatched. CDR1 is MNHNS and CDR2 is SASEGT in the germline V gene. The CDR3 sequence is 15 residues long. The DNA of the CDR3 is TGTGCCAGCAGTGACGTAACTAGCGGGTACAATGAGCAGTTCTTC. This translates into CASSDVTSGYNEQFF.

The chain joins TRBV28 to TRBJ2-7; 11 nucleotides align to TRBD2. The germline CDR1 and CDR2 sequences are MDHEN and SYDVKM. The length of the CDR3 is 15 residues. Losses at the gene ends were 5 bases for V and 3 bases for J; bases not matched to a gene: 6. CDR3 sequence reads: CASSLRLAGHYEQYF. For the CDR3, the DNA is TGTGCCAGCAGTCTACGACTAGCGGGACACTACGAGCAGTACTTC.

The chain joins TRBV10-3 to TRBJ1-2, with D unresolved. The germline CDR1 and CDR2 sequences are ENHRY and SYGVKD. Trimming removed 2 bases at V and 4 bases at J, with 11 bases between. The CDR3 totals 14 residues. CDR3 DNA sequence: TGTGCCATCAGTGAGACAACCGAAACCTATGGCTACACCTTC. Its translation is CAISETTETYGYTF.

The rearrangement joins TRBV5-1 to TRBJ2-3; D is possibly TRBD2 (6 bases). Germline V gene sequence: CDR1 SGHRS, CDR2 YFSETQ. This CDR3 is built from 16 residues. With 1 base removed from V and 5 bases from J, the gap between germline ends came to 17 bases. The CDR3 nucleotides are TGCGCCAGCAGCTTGTTCCAAGGAGGGGCACAAGATACGCAGTATTTT. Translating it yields CASSLFQGGAQDTQYF.

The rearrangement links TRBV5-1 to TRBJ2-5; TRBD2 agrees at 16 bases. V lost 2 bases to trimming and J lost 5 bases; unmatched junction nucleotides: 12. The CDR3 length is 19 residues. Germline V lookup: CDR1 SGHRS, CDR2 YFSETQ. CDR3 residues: CASSFPPGTSGRARETQYF. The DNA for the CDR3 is TGCGCCAGCAGCTTCCCCCCCGGGACTAGCGGGAGGGCCCGGGAGACCCAGTACTTC. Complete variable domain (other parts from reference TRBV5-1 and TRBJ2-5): KAGVTQTPRYLIKTRGQQVTLSCSPISGHRSVSWYQQTPGQGLQFLFEYFSETQRNKGNFPGRFSGRQFSNSRSEMNVSTLELGDSALYLCASSFPPGTSGRARETQYFGPGTRLLVL.

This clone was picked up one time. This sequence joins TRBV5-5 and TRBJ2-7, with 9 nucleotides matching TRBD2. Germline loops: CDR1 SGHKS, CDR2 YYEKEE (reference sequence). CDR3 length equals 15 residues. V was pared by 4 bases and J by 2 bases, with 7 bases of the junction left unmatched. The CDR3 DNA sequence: TGTGCCAGCAGCAGCGTGGCGGGAGGGCCCTACGAGCAGTACTTC. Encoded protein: CASSSVAGGPYEQYF. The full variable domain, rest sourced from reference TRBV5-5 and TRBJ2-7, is DAGVTQSPTHLIKTRGQQVTLRCSPISGHKSVSWYQQVLGQGPQFIFQYYEKEERGRGNFPDRFSARQFPNYSSELNVNALLLGDSALYLCASSSVAGGPYEQYFGPGTRLTVT.

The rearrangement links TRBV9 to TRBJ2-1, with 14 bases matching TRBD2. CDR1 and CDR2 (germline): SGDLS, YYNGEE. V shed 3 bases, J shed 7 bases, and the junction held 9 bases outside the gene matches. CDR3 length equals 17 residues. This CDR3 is CASSEEVGTSGRNEQFF. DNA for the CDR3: TGTGCCAGCAGCGAGGAGGTGGGGACTAGCGGGAGAAATGAGCAGTTCTTC.

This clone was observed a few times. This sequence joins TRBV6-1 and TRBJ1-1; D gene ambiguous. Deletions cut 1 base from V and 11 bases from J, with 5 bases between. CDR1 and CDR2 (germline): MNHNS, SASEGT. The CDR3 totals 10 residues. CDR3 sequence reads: CASSEVVAFF. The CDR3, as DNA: TGTGCCAGCAGTGAAGTCGTCGCTTTCTTT.

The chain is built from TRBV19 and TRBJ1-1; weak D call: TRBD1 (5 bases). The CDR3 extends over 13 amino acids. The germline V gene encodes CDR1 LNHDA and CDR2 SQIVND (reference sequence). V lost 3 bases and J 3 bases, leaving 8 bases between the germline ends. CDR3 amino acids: CASSMGLDTEAFF. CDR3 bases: TGTGCCAGTAGTATGGGGCTGGACACTGAAGCTTTCTTT.

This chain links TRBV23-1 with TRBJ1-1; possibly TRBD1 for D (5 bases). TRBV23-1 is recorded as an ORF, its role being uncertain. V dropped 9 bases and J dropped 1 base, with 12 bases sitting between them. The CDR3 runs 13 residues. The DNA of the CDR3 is TGCGCCAGGACCGGGACTCCGAACACTGAAGCTTTCTTT. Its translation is CARTGTPNTEAFF.

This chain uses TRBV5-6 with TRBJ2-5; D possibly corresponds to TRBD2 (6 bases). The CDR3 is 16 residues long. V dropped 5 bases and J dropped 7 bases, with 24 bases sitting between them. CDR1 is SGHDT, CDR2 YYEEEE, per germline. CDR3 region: CASSSPWRGAGWTQYF. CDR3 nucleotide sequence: TGTGCCAGCAGTAGTCCTTGGCGGGGCGCCGGTTGGACCCAGTACTTC.

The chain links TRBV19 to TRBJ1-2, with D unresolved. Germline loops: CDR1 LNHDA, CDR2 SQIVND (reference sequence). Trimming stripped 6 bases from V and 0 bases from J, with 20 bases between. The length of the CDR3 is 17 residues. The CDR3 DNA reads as TGTGCCAGTAGCCCTTCGTCCCCCAACAGTCCTAACTATGGCTACACCTTC. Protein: CASSPSSPNSPNYGYTF. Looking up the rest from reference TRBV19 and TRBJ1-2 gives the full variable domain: DGGITQSPKYLFRKEGQNVTLSCEQNLNHDAMYWYRQDPGQGLRLIYYSQIVNDFQKGDIAEGYSVSREKKESFPLTVTSAQKNPTAFYLCASSPSSPNSPNYGYTFGSGTRLTVV.

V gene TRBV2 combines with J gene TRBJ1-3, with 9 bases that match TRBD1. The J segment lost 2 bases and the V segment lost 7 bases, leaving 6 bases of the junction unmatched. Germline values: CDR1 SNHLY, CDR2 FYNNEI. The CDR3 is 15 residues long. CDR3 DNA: TGTGCCAGCACCCTCGACAGGGGGGCTGGAAACACCATATATTTT. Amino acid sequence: CASTLDRGAGNTIYF.

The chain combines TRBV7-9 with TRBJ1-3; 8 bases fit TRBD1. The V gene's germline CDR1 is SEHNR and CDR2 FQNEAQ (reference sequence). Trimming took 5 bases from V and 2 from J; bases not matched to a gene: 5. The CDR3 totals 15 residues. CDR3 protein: CASSLRQGTGNTIYF. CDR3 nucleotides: TGTGCCAGCAGCCTGCGACAGGGGACTGGAAACACCATATATTTT.

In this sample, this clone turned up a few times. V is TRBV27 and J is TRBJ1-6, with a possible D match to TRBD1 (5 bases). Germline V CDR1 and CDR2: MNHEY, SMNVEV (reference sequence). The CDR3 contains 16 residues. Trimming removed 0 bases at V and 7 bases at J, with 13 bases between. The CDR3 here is CASSLSGESNNSPLHF. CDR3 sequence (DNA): TGTGCCAGCAGTTTATCAGGGGAATCGAACAATTCACCCCTCCACTTT.

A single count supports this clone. CDR3 nucleotide sequence: TGTGCCTGGAGTGTTGGGCAGGGCGGCCTGGCCGGGGAGCTGTTTTTT. Translated: CAWSVGQGGLAGELFF. The chain carries TRBV30 and TRBJ2-2; tentatively, D is TRBD1 (5 bases). This CDR3 has 16 residues. V shed 0 bases and J shed 6 bases, with 17 bases lying between them. CDR1 GTSNPN and CDR2 SVGIG come from the germline V gene (reference sequence). The variable domain in full, completed from reference TRBV30 and TRBJ2-2, reads SQTIHQWPATLVQPVGSPLSLECTVEGTSNPNLYWYRQAAGRGLQLLFYSVGIGQISSEVPQNLSASRPQDRQFILSSKKLLLSDSGFYLCAWSVGQGGLAGELFFGEGSRLTVL.